The clone carrying this T cell receptor beta chain occurred many times. Its antigen is as yet unknown. As defined, naive CD8 cells were CD45RO-negative and positively selected for CCR7, with terminally differentiated effector memory CD45RA+ cells excluded. Original analysis: ImmunoSEQ junction-only sequences lacked quality scores, so their filtering differed. Sequenced by immunoSEQ multiplex PCR; TCRdb stores in-frame clones only, minus some. For V, J and clone size, that table is used; D and trimming come from the DNA. The profile shows more than 550,000 clones, about 92% of them singletons. The data are from a study of shared clonotypes between healthy human individuals. Overall study findings and caveats: When naive CD4 clonotypes were compared across a handful of donors, roughly 4.9% were shared.

The source is a man younger than 45 in good health. Sequenced input: naive CD8+ T cells sorted from blood.

The CDR3 DNA reads TGTGCCAGCAGCTTTTCGGGACAGGGGATTGTTTATGGCTACACCTTC. This encodes CASSFSGQGIVYGYTF. The rearrangement joins TRBV7-9 to TRBJ1-2; 10 bases line up with TRBD1. Trimming removed 3 bases from V and 5 bases from J; junction bases left unmatched: 9. CDR3 length equals 16 residues. CDR1 is SEHNR and CDR2 is FQNEAQ in the germline V gene (reference sequence).